These 32 T cell receptor beta chains came from one sample sequenced in a study of cytomegalovirus exposure and HLA in healthy donors. 13 Jbeta primers and 60 Vbeta primers were used for the PCR. The data were produced by immunoSEQ multiplex PCR, yet TCRdb's version contains in-frame clones alone and is incomplete. The sample has about 130,000 clones; roughly 84% are singletons. The sample consisted of PBMCs. The receptors come from a woman under 30 in good health and CMV-seropositive.

The J gene is TRBJ1-4, the V gene TRBV2, with 8 bases identical to TRBD1. Germline loops: CDR1 SNHLY, CDR2 FYNNEI. V gave up 6 bases and J gave up 3 bases; unmatched junction bases: 9. This CDR3 is 16 amino acids long. CDR3 loop: CASSRQGSYANEKLFF. Written as DNA, the CDR3 is TGTGCCAGCAGCCGACAGGGGAGTTACGCTAATGAAAAACTGTTTTTT.

The V and J genes are TRBV5-8 and TRBJ1-2; D is unresolved. Trimming stripped 3 bases from V and 8 bases from J, with 14 bases between. The germline gives CDR1 SGHTS, CDR2 YDEGEE. This CDR3 has 13 residues. The CDR3 reads CASSSRYSWGYTF. The CDR3, as DNA: TGTGCCAGCAGCTCCCGATACAGCTGGGGCTACACCTTC.

The rearrangement links TRBV5-4 to TRBJ2-2; a possible D gene is TRBD2 (6 bases). Trimming removed 9 bases from V and 2 bases from J, with 14 bases in between. CDR3 length: 14 residues. Germline V gene data show CDR1 as SGHNT and CDR2 as YYREEE (reference sequence). CDR3 amino acids: CAIRRVTNTGELFF. The CDR3 nucleotides read TGTGCCATCCGGAGGGTGACTAACACCGGGGAGCTGTTTTTT.

This clone was observed a single time. The chain uses TRBV5-1 and TRBJ2-5; 7 bases align to TRBD2. The CDR3 is 15 residues long. Trimming removed 4 bases from V and 2 bases from J; junction bases left unmatched: 8. Germline values: CDR1 SGHRS, CDR2 YFSETQ. This CDR3 reads CASSGGGISQETQYF. CDR3 coding DNA: TGCGCCAGCAGCGGGGGGGGGATATCTCAAGAGACCCAGTACTTC.

The CDR3 DNA reads as TGTGCCAGCAGCTTAGGGGCTTCGTACCAAGAGACCCAGTACTTC. It specifies CASSLGASYQETQYF. The chain has TRBV11-3 and TRBJ2-5, with no clear D. The CDR3 loop spans 15 amino acids. V was cut by 1 base and J by 0 bases, with 9 bases left in between. The germline V gene encodes CDR1 SGHNT and CDR2 YENEEA.

The chain employs TRBV19 and TRBJ1-3, with D possibly matching TRBD1 (5 bases). Looked up from germline, CDR1 is LNHDA and CDR2 is SQIVND (reference sequence). The CDR3 runs to 14 residues. V was shortened by 9 bases and J by 0 bases, with 12 bases between the two germline ends. The CDR3 DNA reads as TGTGCCAGCAAGACAGTTGACTCTGGAAACACCATATATTTT. This encodes CASKTVDSGNTIYF.

The chain recombines TRBV12-5 with TRBJ2-7; 9 bases map to TRBD2. After removal of 1 base from V and 2 bases from J, the junction contained 3 bases not matched to a gene. This CDR3 spans 15 amino acids. Germline values: CDR1 LGHNT, CDR2 FRNRAP. The CDR3 loop is CASGLGERGAYEQYF. The DNA of the CDR3 is TGTGCTAGTGGTTTGGGGGAGCGGGGGGCCTACGAGCAGTACTTC.

The chain couples TRBV30 to TRBJ1-2; tentative D call: TRBD1 (5 bases). V was shortened by 5 bases and J by 2 bases, with 15 bases between the two germline ends. Germline V gives CDR1 GTSNPN, CDR2 SVGIG (reference sequence). The CDR3 has 14 residues. The CDR3 DNA follows: TGTGCCTGGGGGAGGGTCTCAGGGAACTATGGCTACACCTTC. Translating it yields CAWGRVSGNYGYTF.

The rearrangement joins TRBV10-3 to TRBJ1-6; D unresolved. Deletions cut 4 bases from V and 12 bases from J, with 16 bases between. This CDR3 region has 14 residues. Looked up from germline, CDR1 is ENHRY and CDR2 is SYGVKD. The CDR3 DNA is TGTGCCATCAGTGGGGAGGAGGAAGGAGGACCCCTCCACTTT. Translating gives CAISGEEEGGPLHF.

The chain recombines TRBV30 with TRBJ2-1, with 8 bases fitting TRBD2. Germline V gene sequence: CDR1 GTSNPN, CDR2 SVGIG (reference sequence). V lost 4 bases, J lost 8 bases, and 13 bases stayed unmatched. CDR3 length: 15 residues. Here the CDR3 reads CAWIGAGAPLYEQFF. The CDR3 DNA reads TGTGCCTGGATTGGAGCGGGGGCACCCCTATATGAGCAGTTCTTC.

The chain recombines TRBV7-9 with TRBJ2-2; no firm D call. The length of the CDR3 is 17 residues. V lost 5 bases to trimming and J lost 1 base, with 17 bases between them. The germline V gene has CDR1 SEHNR and CDR2 FQNEAQ (reference sequence). CDR3 amino acids: CASSDSSLALNTGELFF. The CDR3 DNA follows: TGTGCCAGCAGCGATAGCTCCCTGGCTTTGAACACCGGGGAGCTGTTTTTT. Full variable domain (missing parts from reference TRBV7-9 and TRBJ2-2): DTGVSQNPRHKITKRGQNVTFRCDPISEHNRLYWYRQTLGQGPEFLTYFQNEAQLEKSRLLSDRFSAERPKGSFSTLEIQRTEQGDSAMYLCASSDSSLALNTGELFFGEGSRLTVL.

This chain links TRBV28 with TRBJ1-1; TRBD1 matches at 7 bases. The CDR3 runs to 14 residues. Losses at the gene ends were 7 bases for V and 8 bases for J; bases not matched to a gene: 13. Germline CDR1 is MDHEN and CDR2 is SYDVKM. Here the CDR3 DNA reads TGTGCCAGCACCCTAACAGGGGACGAGGGGGAAGCTTTCTTT. This gives the protein CASTLTGDEGEAFF.

This chain joins TRBV14 and TRBJ1-1; D gene uncertain. The germline gives CDR1 SGHDN, CDR2 FVKESK. V lost 0 bases, J lost 5 bases, and 10 bases lay in between. This CDR3 region has 14 residues. CDR3 residues: CASSQEGGWTEAFF. The CDR3 nucleotides read TGTGCCAGCAGCCAAGAGGGAGGGTGGACTGAAGCTTTCTTT.

The chain uses TRBV9 and TRBJ2-3; no firm D call. V lost 7 bases and J lost 5, with 14 bases in between. The CDR3 consists of 13 residues. CDR1 is SGDLS and CDR2 is YYNGEE in the germline V gene. The CDR3 is CASASRTGDTQYF. The CDR3 bases are TGTGCCAGCGCTTCAAGAACGGGAGATACGCAGTATTTT.

This rearrangement joins TRBV19 to TRBJ1-1; 7 bases match TRBD1. Germline CDR1 and CDR2: LNHDA and SQIVND (reference sequence). The CDR3 length is 18 residues. V shed 5 bases and J 2 bases; nucleotides not matched to a gene: 17. The CDR3 coding sequence is TGTGCCAGTAGTGAGACGGGACAGTACTCCCTTTCTAACACTGAAGCTTTCTTT. This codes for CASSETGQYSLSNTEAFF.

The chain uses TRBV27 and TRBJ2-7; no firm D call. Trimming left V 0 bases short and J 1 base short, with 13 bases between. CDR3 length: 16 residues. Germline CDR1 and CDR2: MNHEY and SMNVEV (reference sequence). CDR3 coding DNA: TGTGCCAGCAGTTTATCCCTGGCGGATACTTCCTACGAGCAGTACTTC. Translated: CASSLSLADTSYEQYF.

This chain joins TRBV20-1 and TRBJ1-1, with a weak D call TRBD1 (6 bases). The CDR3 consists of 11 residues. V gave up 6 bases and J gave up 11 bases, with 16 bases separating them. The germline V gene encodes CDR1 DFQATT and CDR2 SNEGSKA (reference sequence). The CDR3 spells CSAPKGESAFF. DNA of the CDR3: TGCAGTGCGCCTAAGGGGGAGAGTGCTTTCTTT.

V usage is TRBV5-1 and J usage is TRBJ2-7; a possible D gene is TRBD1 (6 bases). From germline, CDR1 is SGHRS and CDR2 YFSETQ. The CDR3 runs to 16 residues. V was pared by 3 bases and J by 4 bases, with 20 bases between. In DNA form, the CDR3 reads TGCGCCAGCAGCTACCCCCCGGGACATAAGCGGTACGAGCAGTACTTC. Translation: CASSYPPGHKRYEQYF.

V and J are TRBV11-2 and TRBJ1-6; maybe TRBD1 (6 bases). The germline CDR1 and CDR2 sequences are SGHAT and FQNNGV. The CDR3 contains 15 residues. Deletions cut 2 bases from V and 5 bases from J, with 10 bases between. The CDR3 bases are TGTGCCAGCAGCTTAACGCAGGGGAATAATTCACCCCTCCACTTT. Amino acids: CASSLTQGNNSPLHF.

This clone showed up just a few times. The chain employs TRBV19 and TRBJ2-5; 13 bases agree with TRBD2. CDR1 and CDR2 (germline): LNHDA, SQIVND (reference sequence). The CDR3 is 14 amino acids. V was clipped by 11 bases and J by 0 bases; unmatched bases: 3. The CDR3: CAAGLAGYQETQYF. CDR3 nucleotide sequence: TGTGCCGCGGGACTAGCGGGGTACCAAGAGACCCAGTACTTC.

CDR3 loop: CASIDSLGEAFF. The CDR3 coding sequence is TGTGCCAGCATCGACAGTCTCGGTGAAGCTTTCTTT. V is TRBV25-1 and J is TRBJ1-1; TRBD1 is a possible D gene (5 bases). This CDR3 is built from 12 residues. Germline V gives CDR1 MGHDK, CDR2 SYGVNS. The V end lost 7 bases, the J end lost 7 bases, and 13 bases lay between the germline ends.

The chain couples TRBV4-1 to TRBJ2-7; 7 nucleotides agree with TRBD1. CDR3 length: 16 residues. After removal of 1 base from V and 2 bases from J, the junction contained 8 bases not matched to a gene. Germline V CDR1 and CDR2: MGHRA, YSYEKL. The chain's CDR3 is CASSQGPGQLPYEQYF. In DNA, the CDR3 is TGCGCCAGCAGCCAAGGTCCGGGACAGTTACCCTACGAGCAGTACTTC.

V and J are TRBV13 and TRBJ2-2, with a possible D match to TRBD2 (6 bases). Germline V gives CDR1 PRHDT, CDR2 FYEKMQ (reference sequence). The V gene lost 5 bases and the J gene lost 0 bases, with 13 bases spanning the gap. CDR3 length: 16 amino acids. The CDR3 loop is CASSGKLAPNTGELFF. DNA for the CDR3: TGTGCCAGCAGCGGAAAACTAGCCCCGAACACCGGGGAGCTGTTTTTT. Drawing the rest from reference TRBV13 and TRBJ2-2, the complete variable domain is AAGVIQSPRHLIKEKRETATLKCYPIPRHDTVYWYQQGPGQDPQFLISFYEKMQSDKGSIPDRFSAQQFSDYHSELNMSSLELGDSALYFCASSGKLAPNTGELFFGEGSRLTVL.

The gene calls are TRBV6-6 and TRBJ2-7, with D perhaps matching TRBD1 (6 bases). This CDR3 region has 15 residues. Trimming left V 1 base short and J 0 bases short, with 10 bases between. Germline values: CDR1 MNHNY, CDR2 SVGAGI (reference sequence). The CDR3 sequence is CASSYFQGPSYEQYF. The CDR3 DNA is TGTGCCAGCAGTTACTTTCAGGGGCCCTCCTACGAGCAGTACTTC.

The CDR3 region is CASSLGLAGGTDTQYF. CDR3 coding DNA: TGTGCCAGCAGCTTAGGCCTAGCGGGGGGCACAGATACGCAGTATTTT. The chain joins TRBV7-2 to TRBJ2-3; 10 bases line up with TRBD2. The CDR3 totals 16 residues. Trimming at V came to 1 base and at J to 1 base, leaving 2 bases not matched to a gene. Germline loops: CDR1 SGHTA, CDR2 FQGNSA.

The chain combines TRBV4-1 with TRBJ2-7, with a tentative D call TRBD1 (5 bases). The CDR3 runs to 15 residues. The germline CDR1 and CDR2 sequences are MGHRA and YSYEKL. V was cut by 0 bases and J by 3 bases, with 12 bases left in between. CDR3 sequence (DNA): TGCGCCAGCAGCCAAGAAGCGTCCAGGGTCTACGAGCAGTACTTC. It encodes CASSQEASRVYEQYF.

This chain connects TRBV5-1 to TRBJ2-6; D is ambiguous. Between the trimmed V and J ends, which lost 6 bases and 0 bases, there was a span of 16 bases. The CDR3 spans 17 residues. CDR1 SGHRS and CDR2 YFSETQ come from the germline V gene. CDR3 bases: TGCGCCAGCATCCAGTCCCCGGGTCCCTCTGGGGCCAACGTCCTGACTTTC. This sequence encodes CASIQSPGPSGANVLTF.

This clone was counted a few times. The chain is built from TRBV6-1 and TRBJ1-6; a possible D gene is TRBD1 (5 bases). Germline lookup yields CDR1 MNHNS and CDR2 SASEGT. V lost 1 base and J 8 bases, leaving 6 bases between the germline ends. The CDR3 spans 13 residues. The CDR3 is CASSEVRDSPLHF. As DNA, the CDR3 is TGTGCCAGCAGTGAAGTCAGGGATTCACCCCTCCACTTT.

The genes are TRBV6-5 and TRBJ1-2; D call uncertain. The CDR3 consists of 10 residues. CDR1 MNHEY and CDR2 SVGAGI come from the germline V gene. The V end was cut by 10 bases, the J end by 8 bases, with 11 bases between. Here the CDR3 reads CATLSQGYTF. The DNA of the CDR3 is TGTGCCACTCTTAGCCAGGGCTACACCTTC.

The CDR3 region is CASSPLDTSLYGYTF. The CDR3 DNA is TGTGCCAGCAGCCCCTTGGACACCTCCTTATATGGCTACACCTTC. The chain has TRBV28 and TRBJ1-2; tentative D call: TRBD1 (5 bases). CDR1 is MDHEN and CDR2 is SYDVKM in the germline V gene. The CDR3 contains 15 residues. V was clipped by 6 bases and J by 5 bases, with 19 bases between them.

The chain is built from TRBV6-5 and TRBJ2-5, with 11 bases that match TRBD2. V was clipped by 6 bases and J by 6 bases; unmatched bases: 9. This CDR3 region has 15 residues. CDR1 MNHEY and CDR2 SVGAGI come from the germline V gene. The CDR3 region has the DNA TGTGCCAGCAGCCCGACTAGCGGGACCCCAAAGACCCAGTACTTC. It yields the protein CASSPTSGTPKTQYF.

This chain joins TRBV7-8 and TRBJ1-5, with TRBD1 matching over 10 bases. The J segment lost 6 bases and the V segment lost 6 bases, leaving 8 bases of the junction unmatched. CDR3 length: 15 amino acids. Looked up from germline, CDR1 is SGHVS and CDR2 is FQNEAQ. CDR3 sequence: CASSRGQGMSQPQHF. The CDR3 nucleotides read TGTGCCAGCAGTCGGGGACAGGGGATGAGTCAGCCCCAGCATTTT.